The 18 T cell receptor beta chains below all came from one sample that was sequenced in a study of cytomegalovirus exposure and HLA in healthy donors. PCR involved 60 Vbeta and 13 Jbeta primers. TCRdb's table, derived via immunoSEQ multiplex PCR, lists solely in-frame clones and lacks some. The sample consists of roughly 120,000 clones, 80% to 90% of them appearing once. The sample was PBMCs. The receptor source for this set is a woman aged 18-29 years in good health and CMV-seropositive.

The chain combines TRBV5-4 with TRBJ2-3; TRBD2 matches 10 bases. Germline-derived CDR1 and CDR2 are SGHNT and YYREEE (reference sequence). V lost 2 bases to trimming and J lost 6 bases; unmatched junction nucleotides: 9. There are 16 residues in the CDR3. The CDR3 coding sequence is TGTGCCAGCAGCTTATTGGTAGCGGGGGGCGGGGATACGCAGTATTTT. This encodes CASSLLVAGGGDTQYF.

The chain recombines TRBV7-9 with TRBJ1-2; no definite D call. This CDR3 comprises 12 residues. Trimming removed 5 bases at V and 5 bases at J, with 9 bases between. Germline values: CDR1 SEHNR, CDR2 FQNEAQ (reference sequence). The CDR3 here is CASSLPIYGYTF. The DNA for the CDR3 is TGTGCCAGCAGCCTACCAATTTATGGCTACACCTTC. Full variable domain (missing parts from reference TRBV7-9 and TRBJ1-2): DTGVSQNPRHKITKRGQNVTFRCDPISEHNRLYWYRQTLGQGPEFLTYFQNEAQLEKSRLLSDRFSAERPKGSFSTLEIQRTEQGDSAMYLCASSLPIYGYTFGSGTRLTVV.

The chain uses TRBV28 and TRBJ1-5; D is perhaps TRBD1 (6 bases). Germline CDR1 is MDHEN and CDR2 is SYDVKM. CDR3 length: 13 residues. V was pared by 2 bases and J by 7 bases, with 9 bases between. The CDR3, as DNA: TGTGCCAGCAGTTTAGGGGGCCGGCAGCCCCAGCATTTT. Translation: CASSLGGRQPQHF.

The V and J genes are TRBV4-1 and TRBJ2-5; TRBD2 matches 7 bases. The length of the CDR3 is 17 residues. Germline CDR1 MGHRA, CDR2 YSYEKL. Trimming at V came to 0 bases and at J to 5 bases, leaving 12 bases not matched to a gene. CDR3 residues: CASSQDLGGVGGETQYF. Here the CDR3 DNA reads TGCGCCAGCAGCCAAGATCTGGGGGGGGTTGGCGGGGAGACCCAGTACTTC.

The V call is TRBV2, the J call TRBJ2-2, with TRBD1 identical over 10 bases. The CDR3 contains 16 residues. V was pared by 5 bases and J by 0 bases, with 3 bases of the junction left unmatched. Germline loops: CDR1 SNHLY, CDR2 FYNNEI. The DNA of the CDR3 is TGTGCCAGCAGTAGGGACAGGGGAGCGAACACCGGGGAGCTGTTTTTT. It translates to CASSRDRGANTGELFF.

The V gene is TRBV5-1, the J gene TRBJ2-5, with 10 bases fitting TRBD2. CDR1 and CDR2 from the germline V gene are SGHRS and YFSETQ. CDR3 length equals 18 residues. V was clipped by 0 bases and J by 4 bases; unmatched bases: 12. The CDR3 reads CASSLDSGGARVGETQYF. In nucleotides, the CDR3 is TGCGCCAGCAGCTTGGACAGCGGGGGGGCCAGGGTCGGAGAGACCCAGTACTTC.

The rearrangement joins TRBV9 to TRBJ2-5, with TRBD2 matching 8 bases. CDR1 is SGDLS, CDR2 YYNGEE, per germline. V shed 4 bases, J shed 2 bases, and the junction held 10 bases outside the gene matches. The CDR3 has 16 amino acids. Here the CDR3 reads CASSPPRGGLQETQYF. CDR3 coding DNA: TGTGCCAGCAGCCCTCCCCGGGGGGGTTTACAAGAGACCCAGTACTTC.

This clone has just one count. The gene calls are TRBV11-2 and TRBJ2-3; D possibly corresponds to TRBD1 (5 bases). Trimming took off 2 bases at V and 0 bases at J, with 15 bases between the two ends. Looked up from germline, CDR1 is SGHAT and CDR2 is FQNNGV. This CDR3 is built from 17 residues. This CDR3 reads CASSLRRPQDSTDTQYF. Here the CDR3 DNA reads TGTGCCAGCAGCTTAAGACGGCCACAGGATAGCACAGATACGCAGTATTTT.

The chain carries TRBV9 and TRBJ2-1; D may be TRBD2 (7 bases). The germline CDR1 and CDR2 sequences are SGDLS and YYNGEE. The CDR3 is 15 residues long. V was pared by 0 bases and J by 9 bases, with 16 bases between. The CDR3: CASSVDGGGGGEQFF. CDR3 in DNA: TGTGCCAGCAGCGTAGATGGGGGGGGCGGGGGTGAGCAGTTCTTC.

The chain couples TRBV2 to TRBJ2-5; D ambiguous. The CDR3 totals 12 residues. V gave up 8 bases and J gave up 11 bases, with 18 bases separating them. Looked up from germline, CDR1 is SNHLY and CDR2 is FYNNEI. The CDR3 spells CASSKLEREQYF. The CDR3 DNA sequence: TGTGCCAGCTCGAAACTTGAGCGTGAGCAGTACTTC.

The V call is TRBV7-2, the J call TRBJ2-7, with 11 bases aligning to TRBD2. V was clipped by 3 bases and J by 0 bases; unmatched bases: 10. Germline assignment: CDR1 SGHTA and CDR2 FQGNSA. The CDR3 has 18 amino acids. CDR3 protein: CASSFTSGGYLSSYEQYF. CDR3 sequence (DNA): TGTGCCAGCAGCTTTACTAGCGGGGGCTACCTCAGCTCCTACGAGCAGTACTTC.

This chain uses TRBV4-2 with TRBJ2-3; 10 bases fit TRBD2. J gave up 7 bases and V 0 bases, and 10 bases lay outside the gene matches. This CDR3 has 17 residues. CDR1 LGHNA and CDR2 YNFKEQ come from the germline V gene. In nucleotides, the CDR3 is TGTGCCAGCAGCCAAGATGGGGAGCGGGGGGGCGGAAATACGCAGTATTTT. It codes for CASSQDGERGGGNTQYF.

This clone was counted once. J is TRBJ2-2 and V is TRBV5-1; tentative D call: TRBD2 (5 bases). This CDR3 comprises 15 residues. Germline V gene lookup returns CDR1 SGHRS and CDR2 YFSETQ. Trimming took 5 bases from V and 4 from J, leaving 15 bases between them. The CDR3 loop is CASSGGGGITGELFF. DNA for the CDR3: TGCGCCAGCAGTGGTGGAGGCGGCATCACCGGGGAGCTGTTTTTT.

The rearrangement uses TRBV7-9 and TRBJ2-1; D is perhaps TRBD2 (5 bases). This CDR3 is built from 13 residues. Trimming cost V 7 bases and J 10 bases, with 17 bases left between them. The V gene's germline CDR1 is SEHNR and CDR2 FQNEAQ (reference sequence). The CDR3 region has the DNA TGTGCCAGCACCCAGAGGGCGTTTCCCGAGCAGTTCTTC. Protein sequence: CASTQRAFPEQFF.

This clone was counted a single time. V usage is TRBV5-1 and J usage is TRBJ2-1, with 8 bases that match TRBD2. Germline values: CDR1 SGHRS, CDR2 YFSETQ. CDR3 size: 16 residues. The junction had 2 bases not matched to a gene; V was cut back by 0 bases and J by 0 bases. The CDR3 coding sequence is TGCGCCAGCAGCTTGGGAAGCGGGGGCTCCTACAATGAGCAGTTCTTC. This sequence encodes CASSLGSGGSYNEQFF. The variable domain in full, with the rest retrieved from reference TRBV5-1 and TRBJ2-1, is KAGVTQTPRYLIKTRGQQVTLSCSPISGHRSVSWYQQTPGQGLQFLFEYFSETQRNKGNFPGRFSGRQFSNSRSEMNVSTLELGDSALYLCASSLGSGGSYNEQFFGPGTRLTVL.

The chain uses TRBV21-1 and TRBJ1-5; whether TRBD1, the table's D call, matches the DNA was not checked. TRBV21-1 is annotated as a pseudogene. The CDR3 extends over 15 amino acids. CDR3 sequence: CASTRDRAINQPQHF. The CDR3 nucleotides read TGTGCCAGCACCCGGGACAGAGCCATCAATCAGCCCCAGCATTTT.

V gene TRBV7-2 combines with J gene TRBJ2-5, with TRBD2 as a possible D gene (6 bases). CDR3 length: 15 amino acids. The V end lost 8 bases, the J end lost 2 bases, and 18 bases lay between the germline ends. Germline loops: CDR1 SGHTA, CDR2 FQGNSA. The CDR3 DNA follows: TGTGCCAGCTGCCCCTACATAGCGGCGCAAGAGACCCAGTACTTC. It yields the protein CASCPYIAAQETQYF.

The V call is TRBV5-1, the J call TRBJ1-4; 7 bases agree with TRBD1. V gave up 0 bases and J gave up 10 bases; unmatched junction bases: 9. Looked up from germline, CDR1 is SGHRS and CDR2 is YFSETQ. The CDR3 runs 15 residues. CDR3 residues: CASSLEAGGSGKLFF. The DNA of the CDR3 is TGCGCCAGCAGCTTGGAGGCAGGGGGATCGGGAAAACTGTTTTTT. The variable domain in full, with the rest retrieved from reference TRBV5-1 and TRBJ1-4, is KAGVTQTPRYLIKTRGQQVTLSCSPISGHRSVSWYQQTPGQGLQFLFEYFSETQRNKGNFPGRFSGRQFSNSRSEMNVSTLELGDSALYLCASSLEAGGSGKLFFGSGTQLSVL.